This passage covers 30 T cell receptor beta chains from one sample sequenced in a study of T cell repertoires in cytomegalovirus infection (dated by TCRdb to between 2018 and 2021). No antigen has been assigned to these receptors. The reads were generated on an Illumina HiSeq 1500. In-frame beta chains were kept once TCRdb had trimmed the public reads at Q25 with fastp and called clones with MiXCR. Rows merge per CDR3 protein into single entries with the most common DNA and genes. Present in this sample are some 38,000 distinct CDR3 sequences, about 50% of which were seen just once. The top ten clonotypes cover approximately 92% of the sample. This specimen's treatment or condition label, interpreted: in vitro stimulation with specific CMV peptide epitopes to enrich CMV-specific T cells. The specimen comprised CD8+ T cells from cultured PBMCs, sampled from culture after CMV antigen stimulation. The receptor source for this set is a human donor in good health (CMV status not recorded). Some clones in this sample may be carry-over from other donors' samples.

The genes are TRBV28 and TRBJ1-1; a possible D gene is TRBD1 (5 bases). V was cut by 3 bases and J by 4 bases, with 18 bases left in between. The germline gives CDR1 MDHEN, CDR2 SYDVKM. The CDR3 spans 16 residues. The CDR3 DNA is TGTGCCAGCAGTTTTGGGTACGAGGGAAGGGGCACTGAAGCTTTCTTT. Protein: CASSFGYEGRGTEAFF.

This CDR3 reads CASSSDPKGYGYTF. CDR3 nucleotide sequence: TGTGCCAGCAGTTCCGACCCCAAAGGCTATGGCTACACCTTC. The genes are TRBV27 and TRBJ1-2; D gene uncertain. CDR3 size: 14 residues. V dropped 4 bases and J dropped 4 bases, with 13 bases sitting between them. Germline CDR1 reads MNHEY; CDR2 reads SMNVEV (reference sequence).

The chain joins TRBV7-9 to TRBJ1-2; D is uncertain. Germline values: CDR1 SEHNR, CDR2 FQNEAQ (reference sequence). The germline V and J ends were trimmed by 4 bases and 5 bases, with 14 bases remaining between them. The CDR3 runs 14 residues. The CDR3 is CASSSPPQAYGYTF. Written as DNA, the CDR3 is TGTGCCAGCAGCTCTCCTCCCCAGGCGTATGGCTACACCTTC.

There are a few counts of this clonotype. The chain has TRBV7-2 and TRBJ2-4, with 9 nucleotides matching TRBD1. The germline V gene has CDR1 SGHTA and CDR2 FQGNSA. J was trimmed by 5 bases and V by 4 bases; bases with no gene match: 9. The CDR3 spans 16 residues. CDR3 residues: CASSYDGTGWENIQYF. CDR3 sequence (DNA): TGTGCCAGCAGCTATGACGGGACAGGGTGGGAAAACATTCAGTACTTC.

The sample holds many counts of this clonotype. This chain joins TRBV4-2 and TRBJ1-6; D call uncertain. The CDR3 has 15 residues. Germline V gene sequence: CDR1 LGHNA, CDR2 YNFKEQ. V was cut by 4 bases and J by 5 bases, with 12 bases left in between. This CDR3 reads CASSPAQNNNSPLHF. The DNA for the CDR3 is TGTGCCAGCAGCCCAGCTCAGAACAATAATTCACCCCTCCACTTT.

The chain has TRBV7-9 and TRBJ2-1; the match to TRBD2 covers 10 bases. The CDR3 runs to 15 residues. Germline CDR1 is SEHNR and CDR2 is FQNEAQ (reference sequence). With 4 bases clipped from V and 3 bases from J, the junction kept 3 bases outside the gene matches. CDR3 DNA sequence: TGTGCCAGCAGCTCCCTAGCGGGGGACTACAATGAGCAGTTCTTC. Its protein is CASSSLAGDYNEQFF. The full variable domain, with the rest looked up from reference TRBV7-9 and TRBJ2-1, is DTGVSQNPRHKITKRGQNVTFRCDPISEHNRLYWYRQTLGQGPEFLTYFQNEAQLEKSRLLSDRFSAERPKGSFSTLEIQRTEQGDSAMYLCASSSLAGDYNEQFFGPGTRLTVL.

This chain connects TRBV15 to TRBJ1-1, with 7 bases that match TRBD1. This CDR3 is 19 amino acids long. The germline CDR1 and CDR2 sequences are LNHNV and YYDKDF (reference sequence). The V segment lost 1 base and the J segment 0 bases; nucleotides outside the gene matches: 14. Written as DNA, the CDR3 is TGTGCCACCAGCAGAGGGGCGGGCAGGGGGAAAGGAATGAACACTGAAGCTTTCTTT. As protein: CATSRGAGRGKGMNTEAFF.

The chain employs TRBV2 and TRBJ2-5, with D possibly TRBD1 on 6 matching bases. V was cut by 3 bases and J by 5 bases, with 16 bases left in between. This CDR3 is built from 15 residues. Germline CDR1 reads SNHLY; CDR2 reads FYNNEI. CDR3 region: CASSDLQGNKETQYF. The CDR3 DNA reads TGTGCCAGCAGTGACCTACAGGGTAATAAGGAGACCCAGTACTTC.

This clonotype was detected a few times. The gene calls are TRBV7-4 and TRBJ2-5, with a weak D call TRBD2 (5 bases). The CDR3 runs 13 residues. V dropped 5 bases and J dropped 5 bases, with 12 bases sitting between them. CDR1 and CDR2 from the germline V gene are SGHVT and SQSDAQ. This CDR3 reads CASSHGWRETQYF. Written as DNA, the CDR3 is TGTGCCAGCAGCCACGGCTGGAGGGAGACCCAGTACTTC. Using reference TRBV7-4 and TRBJ2-5 for the parts outside the CDR3, the full variable domain is GAGVSQSPRYKVAKRGRDVALRCDSISGHVTLYWYRQTLGQGSEVLTYSQSDAQRDKSGRPSGRFSAERPERSVSTLKIQRTEQGDSAVYLCASSHGWRETQYFGPGTRLLVL.

The chain carries TRBV7-9 and TRBJ2-7, with D perhaps matching TRBD1 (5 bases). The CDR3 length is 14 residues. Germline V lookup: CDR1 SEHNR, CDR2 FQNEAQ (reference sequence). V lost 6 bases to trimming and J lost 2 bases, with 14 bases between them. The CDR3 sequence is CASSMNRRPYEQYF. In DNA form, the CDR3 reads TGTGCCAGCAGTATGAACAGGCGGCCCTACGAGCAGTACTTC.

The count of this clonotype is one. J is TRBJ2-1 and V is TRBV20-1; 8 nucleotides align to TRBD2. The CDR3 covers 14 residues. Germline loops: CDR1 DFQATT, CDR2 SNEGSKA (reference sequence). J lost 0 bases, V lost 5 bases, and 3 bases had no gene match. The CDR3 reads CSAGSGSSYNEQFF. DNA for the CDR3: TGCAGTGCTGGGAGCGGGAGCTCCTACAATGAGCAGTTCTTC.

V and J are TRBV6-5 and TRBJ2-1; 16 bases align to TRBD2. Germline V lookup: CDR1 MNHEY, CDR2 SVGAGI. J lost 12 bases, V lost 5 bases, and 10 bases had no gene match. The CDR3 loop spans 16 amino acids. The CDR3 bases are TGTGCCAGCAGTGAAAGCCACGGGACTAGCGGGGGGGTGCAGTTCTTC. It encodes CASSESHGTSGGVQFF.

This clonotype has a count of ten or more. The chain is built from TRBV6-5 and TRBJ1-4; TRBD1 agrees at 8 bases. With 6 bases clipped from V and 8 bases from J, the junction kept 17 bases outside the gene matches. The CDR3 sequence is 17 residues long. The germline V gene has CDR1 MNHEY and CDR2 SVGAGI. The CDR3 is CASSPVAGGFGGEKLFF. CDR3 nucleotides: TGTGCCAGCAGCCCCGTGGCAGGGGGCTTCGGTGGGGAAAAACTGTTTTTT.

The genes are TRBV11-2 and TRBJ2-7; 7 nucleotides agree with TRBD2. The CDR3 runs 15 residues. The germline gives CDR1 SGHAT, CDR2 FQNNGV. V was pared by 3 bases and J by 2 bases, with 7 bases of the junction left unmatched. The CDR3, as DNA: TGTGCCAGCAGCTTCCAATGGGGGGGAACCTACGAGCAGTACTTC. Translating gives CASSFQWGGTYEQYF.

The chain combines TRBV20-1 with TRBJ2-1, with TRBD1 matching over 11 bases. V lost 2 bases to trimming and J lost 7 bases; unmatched junction nucleotides: 10. The CDR3 consists of 16 residues. Germline V gene sequence: CDR1 DFQATT, CDR2 SNEGSKA (reference sequence). The CDR3 reads CSARSPPGQGVNEQFF. CDR3 DNA: TGCAGTGCTAGATCCCCACCGGGACAGGGGGTAAATGAGCAGTTCTTC.

This sequence joins TRBV27 and TRBJ1-1; D possibly corresponds to TRBD1 (5 bases). The ends were cut back, 1 base at V and 2 bases at J, with 11 bases in the middle. Germline assignment: CDR1 MNHEY and CDR2 SMNVEV (reference sequence). The CDR3 length is 15 residues. The CDR3 DNA is TGTGCCAGCAGTTTATTCTGGGGCAGTAACACTGAAGCTTTCTTT. Amino acid sequence: CASSLFWGSNTEAFF.

This clonotype was detected only once. The rearrangement links TRBV29-1 to TRBJ2-2, with D perhaps assigned TRBD1 or TRBD2 (5 bases each). Germline values: CDR1 SQVTM, CDR2 ANQGSEA. This CDR3 comprises 12 residues. In DNA, the CDR3 is TGCGGGGGAAAGACCTACACCGGGGAGCTGTTTTTT. Amino acids: CGGKTYTGELFF.

The chain has TRBV7-8 and TRBJ1-3, with D hard to call. The V gene's germline CDR1 is SGHVS and CDR2 FQNEAQ. CDR3 length: 13 amino acids. V was clipped by 3 bases and J by 4 bases, with 7 bases between them. CDR3 residues: CASSFPEGNTIYF. DNA for the CDR3: TGTGCCAGCAGCTTTCCGGAAGGAAACACCATATATTTT.

The chain employs TRBV2 and TRBJ1-3; D gene ambiguous. Germline V CDR1 and CDR2: SNHLY, FYNNEI. Between the trimmed V and J ends, which lost 9 bases and 4 bases, there was a span of 13 bases. The CDR3 has 13 amino acids. The CDR3 is CARYSGLGNTIYF. The CDR3 DNA follows: TGTGCCAGATATTCAGGTCTCGGAAACACCATATATTTT.

The V and J genes are TRBV4-2 and TRBJ1-1, with D possibly being TRBD1 (6 bases). The V and J ends lost 4 bases and 11 bases respectively, with 20 bases between them. Germline V lookup: CDR1 LGHNA, CDR2 YNFKEQ. The CDR3 consists of 14 residues. The CDR3: CASSPSGGRGYAFF. The CDR3 DNA is TGTGCCAGCAGCCCCTCCGGGGGCAGGGGATATGCTTTCTTT.

This clonotype occurred a few times. J is TRBJ1-3 and V is TRBV7-9; 9 nucleotides align to TRBD1. The J segment lost 0 bases and the V segment lost 6 bases, leaving 6 bases of the junction unmatched. This CDR3 is 16 amino acids long. Germline CDR1 and CDR2: SEHNR and FQNEAQ (reference sequence). CDR3 in amino acids: CASRGQGRRSGNTIYF. Written as DNA, the CDR3 is TGTGCCAGCAGAGGACAGGGGCGACGCTCTGGAAACACCATATATTTT.

The chain has TRBV19 and TRBJ1-6; the match to TRBD1 covers 9 bases. This CDR3 has 18 amino acids. V was pared by 2 bases and J by 7 bases, with 12 bases of the junction left unmatched. Germline CDR1 is LNHDA and CDR2 is SQIVND (reference sequence). CDR3 amino acids: CASSIWSTGGLPNSPLHF. The CDR3 DNA is TGTGCCAGTAGTATATGGTCTACAGGGGGCCTTCCAAATTCACCCCTCCACTTT.

CDR3 region: CASSLGGARSNQPQHF. In nucleotides, the CDR3 is TGTGCCAGCAGCCTCGGGGGGGCGCGTAGCAATCAGCCCCAGCATTTT. The chain links TRBV7-9 to TRBJ1-5; D is perhaps TRBD1 (6 bases). CDR1 SEHNR and CDR2 FQNEAQ come from the germline V gene (reference sequence). V was cut by 5 bases and J by 0 bases, with 14 bases left in between. The CDR3 is made up of 16 amino acids.

As to this clonotype: One junction end does not reproduce the germline sequence, and a read error may be involved. This sequence joins TRBV11-3 and TRBJ2-2, with a possible D match to TRBD1 (6 bases). The CDR3 is 13 amino acids. Germline CDR1 reads SGHNT; CDR2 reads YENEEA. The CDR3 DNA reads TGTGCCAGCAGCCAACAGGGAACCGGGGAGCCGTTTTTT. Amino acid sequence: CASSQQGTGEPFF.

The chain employs TRBV11-2 and TRBJ2-1; no reliable D call. From germline, CDR1 is SGHAT and CDR2 FQNNGV. The CDR3 is 12 amino acids. V lost 5 bases and J 7 bases, leaving 9 bases between the germline ends. The DNA for the CDR3 is TGTGCCAGCAGCGGCCGGGCTAATGAGCAGTTCTTC. Protein sequence: CASSGRANEQFF.

The chain's CDR3 is CASSYGAGMNEQFF. The CDR3 bases are TGTGCCAGCAGTTACGGGGCGGGGATGAATGAGCAGTTCTTC. The gene calls are TRBV6-2 or TRBV6-3 and TRBJ2-1; maybe TRBD2 (6 bases). The germline gives CDR1 MNHEY, CDR2 SVGEGT. This CDR3 is built from 14 residues. The germline V and J ends were trimmed by 2 bases and 7 bases, with 12 bases remaining between them.

This clonotype was observed a single time. V is TRBV5-1 and J is TRBJ2-2, with no clear D. V was clipped by 0 bases and J by 2 bases, with 8 bases between them. The germline gives CDR1 SGHRS, CDR2 YFSETQ. This CDR3 region has 15 residues. The CDR3 reads CASSLAPYNTGELFF. The DNA for the CDR3 is TGCGCCAGCAGCTTGGCCCCTTATAACACCGGGGAGCTGTTTTTT.

The V and J genes are TRBV12-3 or TRBV12-4 and TRBJ2-7, with TRBD2 matching 13 bases. This CDR3 has 19 amino acids. With 3 bases clipped from V and 5 bases from J, the junction kept 16 bases outside the gene matches. The CDR3 is CASSLSQPLLAGGRNEQYF. The CDR3 DNA is TGTGCCAGCAGTTTGAGCCAGCCCCTACTAGCGGGAGGGCGGAACGAGCAGTACTTC.

The rearrangement joins TRBV7-6 to TRBJ2-1; 10 bases agree with TRBD2. CDR1 is SGHVS, CDR2 FNYEAQ, per germline. V trimming: 5 bases; J trimming: 2 bases; junction bases outside the gene matches: 6. CDR3 length: 16 residues. CDR3 DNA: TGTGCCAGCAGCGGAAGAACTAGCGGGGCCTACAATGAGCAGTTCTTC. Translation: CASSGRTSGAYNEQFF. Supplemented by reference TRBV7-6 and TRBJ2-1, the full variable domain reads GAGVSQSPRYKVTKRGQDVALRCDPISGHVSLYWYRQALGQGPEFLTYFNYEAQQDKSGLPNDRFSAERPEGSISTLTIQRTEQRDSAMYRCASSGRTSGAYNEQFFGPGTRLTVL.

This clonotype was counted between two and nine times. The chain joins TRBV7-8 to TRBJ1-2, with D perhaps matching TRBD1 (5 bases). V was pared by 3 bases and J by 0 bases, with 14 bases between. Germline CDR1 SGHVS, CDR2 FQNEAQ. The CDR3 length is 16 residues. For the CDR3, the DNA is TGTGCCAGCAGCTTGGGTCGACAGCGTTCTAACTATGGCTACACCTTC. It is translated as CASSLGRQRSNYGYTF.